This T cell receptor (beta chain) stems from a study of blood T cells in healthy people across ages. Primed by a sample-barcoded 5' primer and a J-beta primer mix, a second PCR proceeded for about 7 to 12 cycles. One entry per CDR3 protein, called by TCRdb with MiXCR from the 5' RACE reads. The profile shows roughly 1.5 million distinct CDR3 sequences, roughly two fifths of them singletons. V was clipped by 7 bases and J by 2 bases, with 12 bases between them. Per the germline V gene, CDR1 is MNHEY and CDR2 is SVGAGI. CDR3 size: 13 residues. The clonotype was recovered from a woman aged 18-35 years in good health. The chain has TRBV6-5 and TRBJ2-7, with D perhaps matching TRBD2 (6 bases). The specimen sequenced was blood. This CDR3 is CASNGGETYEQYF. CDR3 nucleotide sequence: TGTGCCAGCAACGGGGGTGAAACCTACGAGCAGTACTTC.